These T cell receptor beta chains were read from a single sample in a study of T cell repertoires in cytomegalovirus infection. The antigens of these receptors remain unknown. One entry per CDR3 protein, called by TCRdb with MiXCR from the reads. The data show fewer than 1,000,000 distinct CDR3 sequences, around 32% seen once. This specimen consisted of cultured CD8+ T cells from PBMCs, obtained from culture after CMV antigen stimulation. These receptors were obtained from a human donor in good health (CMV status not recorded). Some clones in this sample may be carry-over from other donors' samples. Each CDR3 is given with its conserved first and last residue.

>TRBV7-6|TRBJ2-5
CASSLDMTDETQYF
>TRBV7-9|TRBJ1-6
CASTPFRDSPLHF
>TRBV7-9|TRBJ2-3
CASGRTGWIPDTQYF
>TRBV25-1|TRBJ1-6
CASTNDRGYDSPLHF
>TRBV29-1|TRBJ1-2
CSVAQGDYGYTF
>TRBV12-3/TRBV12-4|TRBJ2-1
CASTTPMGNEQFF
>TRBV7-9|TRBJ2-3
CASSGSTSGLDASTDTQYF
>TRBV14|TRBJ2-1
CASSQVFLWDEQFF
>TRBV10-1|TRBJ2-5
CASSEWGQETQYF
>TRBV27|TRBJ1-4
CASSSFRFNEKLFF
>TRBV12-3/TRBV12-4|TRBJ2-1
CASSYQAVGDEQFF
>TRBV7-8|TRBJ1-3
CASSYLAAPGQTSSSGNTIYF
>TRBV7-9|TRBJ1-2
CASIKDQGRNGYTF
>TRBV15|TRBJ2-7
CATSRDGTASSYEQYF
>TRBV19|TRBJ2-5
CASSIVPLETQYF
>TRBV20-1|TRBJ2-7
CSASLFEGFSSYEQYF
>TRBV27|TRBJ2-1
CASSFLDSTEGYNEQFF
>TRBV28|TRBJ1-5
CASSLSLGLGQPQHF
>TRBV7-4|TRBJ2-1
CASSLAGPMEQFF
>TRBV4-1|TRBJ1-2
CASSQDLPRDREDYGYTF
>TRBV19|TRBJ2-1
CASSLRLGQGQFF
>TRBV20-1|TRBJ1-1
CRGDQGAFF
>TRBV9|TRBJ2-3
CASSVPISGGRTDTQYF
>TRBV14|TRBJ2-5
CASSQGPLAGGWTQYF
>TRBV5-4|TRBJ2-2
CASSFWTQNTGELFF
>TRBV7-9|TRBJ1-1
CASSPDGRGAFF
>TRBV10-2|TRBJ2-5
CASSEPRQSQETQYF
>TRBV7-2|TRBJ1-6
CASTYSSVGYSPLHF
>TRBV4-1|TRBJ2-3
CASSLPTGRDTQYF
>TRBV7-9|TRBJ2-1
CASSSPGLAGGPYNEQFF
>TRBV4-1|TRBJ1-1
CASSQDPNTEAFF
>TRBV28|TRBJ2-3
CASSLPGLTDTQYF
>TRBV25-1|TRBJ2-3
CASSEFRASTDTQYF
>TRBV9|TRBJ2-5
CASSGWGGQETQYF
>TRBV4-1|TRBJ2-1
CASSQGGQSSYNEQFF
>TRBV15|TRBJ1-5
CATSTPREYSNQPQHF
>TRBV5-1|TRBJ2-3
CASSFVQGTTDTQYF
>TRBV27|TRBJ2-6
CASSFTGVSGANVLTF
>TRBV19|TRBJ2-3
CASSLRGGVGDTQYF
>TRBV2|TRBJ1-4
CASRSLRLFF
>TRBV4-1|TRBJ1-3
CASSHPDSDSGNTIYF
>TRBV4-1|TRBJ2-3
CASSQDLGTSGQNPGYF
>TRBV2|TRBJ2-7
CASSEMGGRSYEQYF
>TRBV7-8|TRBJ2-5
CASSFRDRGRNPEAPQETQYF
>TRBV14|TRBJ1-2
CASSYTRQGTFNYGYTF
>TRBV7-9|TRBJ2-1
CASSRTGQGPIDEQFF
>TRBV6-5|TRBJ1-2
CASSYSGAHYGYTF
>TRBV27|TRBJ2-3
CASRGGLGADTQYF
>TRBV7-2|TRBJ2-3
CASVPLAGEIDTQYF
>TRBV6-1|TRBJ2-6
CASSESPGWTTGANVLTF
>TRBV2|TRBJ2-3
CAKRGGHTDTQYF
>TRBV11-2|TRBJ1-1
CASSGSGQGNTEAFF
>TRBV7-6|TRBJ2-1
CASFGGKGSYNEQFF
>TRBV10-1|TRBJ2-3
CASSESEDTQYF
>TRBV28|TRBJ2-1
CASSLSGGITNEQFF
>TRBV19|TRBJ1-3
CASSIDPDLSGNTIYF
>TRBV28|TRBJ2-3
CVSSTPGQEADTQYF
>TRBV7-6|TRBJ1-4
CVSSPGTVVNEKLFF
>TRBV6-5|TRBJ2-3
CASSPMAARGTDTQYF